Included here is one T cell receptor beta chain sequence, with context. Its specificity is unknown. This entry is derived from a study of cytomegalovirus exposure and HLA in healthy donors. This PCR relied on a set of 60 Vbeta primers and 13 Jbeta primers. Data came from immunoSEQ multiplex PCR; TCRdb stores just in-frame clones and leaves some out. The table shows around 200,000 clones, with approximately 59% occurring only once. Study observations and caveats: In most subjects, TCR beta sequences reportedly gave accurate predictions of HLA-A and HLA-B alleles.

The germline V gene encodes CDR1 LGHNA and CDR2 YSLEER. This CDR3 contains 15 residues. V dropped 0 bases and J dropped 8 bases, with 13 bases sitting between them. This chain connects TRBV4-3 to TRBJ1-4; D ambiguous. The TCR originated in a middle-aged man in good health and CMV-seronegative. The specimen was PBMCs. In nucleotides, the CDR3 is TGCGCCAGCAGCCAAGATGGACTAGGTAACGAAAAACTGTTTTTT. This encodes CASSQDGLGNEKLFF.